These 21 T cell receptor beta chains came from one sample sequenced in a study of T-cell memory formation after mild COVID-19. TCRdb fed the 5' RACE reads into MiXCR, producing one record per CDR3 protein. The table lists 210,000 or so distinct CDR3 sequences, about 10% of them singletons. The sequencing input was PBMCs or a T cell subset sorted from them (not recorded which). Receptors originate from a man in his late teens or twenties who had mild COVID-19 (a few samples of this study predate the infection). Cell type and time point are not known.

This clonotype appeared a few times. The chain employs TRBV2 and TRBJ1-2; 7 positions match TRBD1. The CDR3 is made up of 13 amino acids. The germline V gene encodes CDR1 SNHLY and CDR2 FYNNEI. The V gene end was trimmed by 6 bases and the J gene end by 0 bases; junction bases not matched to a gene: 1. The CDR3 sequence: CASSRGSNYGYTF. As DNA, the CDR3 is TGTGCCAGCAGCAGGGGGTCTAACTATGGCTACACCTTC.

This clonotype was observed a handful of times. For the CDR3, the DNA is TGTGCCAGCAGCCGAGGCCTTCTAACTAGCACTGAAGCTTTCTTT. As protein: CASSRGLLTSTEAFF. The chain employs TRBV11-1 and TRBJ1-1; D not certain. The CDR3 has 15 residues. The germline V gene encodes CDR1 SGHAT and CDR2 FQDESV (reference sequence). The V and J ends lost 5 bases and 4 bases respectively, with 17 bases between them.

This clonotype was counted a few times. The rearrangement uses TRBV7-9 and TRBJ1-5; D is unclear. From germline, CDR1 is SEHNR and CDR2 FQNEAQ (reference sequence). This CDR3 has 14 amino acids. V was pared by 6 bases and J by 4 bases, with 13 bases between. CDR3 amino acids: CASSPGRANQPQHF. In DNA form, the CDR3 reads TGTGCCAGCAGTCCCGGACGGGCGAATCAGCCCCAGCATTTT.

CDR3 nucleotide sequence: TGTGCCAGCAGCCTGACTCGACTATACACAGATACGCAGTATTTT. This codes for CASSLTRLYTDTQYF. V gene TRBV28 combines with J gene TRBJ2-3; D may be TRBD2 (5 bases). Germline CDR1 and CDR2: MDHEN and SYDVKM. The CDR3 loop spans 15 amino acids. V was cut by 6 bases and J by 2 bases, with 15 bases left in between.

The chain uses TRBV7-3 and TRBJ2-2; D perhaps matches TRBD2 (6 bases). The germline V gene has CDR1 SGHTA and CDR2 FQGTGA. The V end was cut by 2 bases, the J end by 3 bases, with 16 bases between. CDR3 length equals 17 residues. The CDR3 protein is CASSLAVEGWHTGELFF. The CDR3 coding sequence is TGTGCCAGCAGCTTAGCGGTGGAGGGGTGGCACACCGGGGAGCTGTTTTTT. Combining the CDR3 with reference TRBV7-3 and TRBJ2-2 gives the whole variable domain GAGVSQTPSNKVTEKGKYVELRCDPISGHTALYWYRQSLGQGPEFLIYFQGTGAADDSGLPNDRFFAVRPEGSVSTLKIQRTERGDSAVYLCASSLAVEGWHTGELFFGEGSRLTVL.

The CDR3 reads CASSQVRGELTDTQYF. In nucleotides, the CDR3 is TGTGCCAGCAGCCAAGTTCGGGGGGAACTCACAGATACGCAGTATTTT. The chain links TRBV3-2 to TRBJ2-3; the D call of TRBD1 is as the table states it, not checked on the DNA. TRBV3-2 is classified as a pseudogene. CDR3 length equals 16 residues.

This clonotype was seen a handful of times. DNA of the CDR3: TGTGCCAGCAGCCAACTAGCGGGGCAAGAGACCCAGTACTTC. Translation gives CASSQLAGQETQYF. The rearrangement links TRBV7-9 to TRBJ2-5, with 10 bases identical to TRBD2. Per germline, CDR1 SEHNR and CDR2 FQNEAQ (reference sequence). This CDR3 has 14 residues. V shed 5 bases and J 2 bases; nucleotides not matched to a gene: 2.

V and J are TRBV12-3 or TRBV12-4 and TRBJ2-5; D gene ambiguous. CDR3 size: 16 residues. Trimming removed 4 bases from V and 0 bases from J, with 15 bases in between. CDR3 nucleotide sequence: TGTGCCAGCAGTTCGTTTACTGCCGTTTACCAAGAGACCCAGTACTTC. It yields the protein CASSSFTAVYQETQYF.

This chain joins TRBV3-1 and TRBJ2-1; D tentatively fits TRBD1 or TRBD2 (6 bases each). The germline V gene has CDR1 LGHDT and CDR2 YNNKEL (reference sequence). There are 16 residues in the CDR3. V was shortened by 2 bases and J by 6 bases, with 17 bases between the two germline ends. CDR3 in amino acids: CASSQFAGHGINEQFF. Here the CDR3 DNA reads TGTGCCAGCAGCCAATTCGCGGGACACGGGATCAATGAGCAGTTCTTC.

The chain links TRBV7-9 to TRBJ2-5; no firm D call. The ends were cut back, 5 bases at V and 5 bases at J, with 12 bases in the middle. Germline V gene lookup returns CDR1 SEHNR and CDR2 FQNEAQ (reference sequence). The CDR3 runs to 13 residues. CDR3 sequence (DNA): TGTGCCAGCAGCCGTACGGGTCGGGAGACCCAGTACTTC. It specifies CASSRTGRETQYF.

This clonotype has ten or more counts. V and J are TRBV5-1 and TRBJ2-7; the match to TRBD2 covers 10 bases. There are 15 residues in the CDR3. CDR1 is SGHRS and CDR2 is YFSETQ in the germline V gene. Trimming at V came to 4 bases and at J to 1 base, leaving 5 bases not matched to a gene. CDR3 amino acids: CASSLERGGSYEQYF. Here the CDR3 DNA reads TGCGCCAGCAGCCTAGAGCGGGGGGGATCCTACGAGCAGTACTTC.

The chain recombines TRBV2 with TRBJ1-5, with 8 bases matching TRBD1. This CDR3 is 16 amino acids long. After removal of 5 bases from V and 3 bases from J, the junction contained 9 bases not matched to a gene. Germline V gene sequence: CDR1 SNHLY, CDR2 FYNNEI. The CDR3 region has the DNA TGTGCCAGCAGTCCCACGCCAGGGGGCCTCAATCAGCCCCAGCATTTT. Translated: CASSPTPGGLNQPQHF.

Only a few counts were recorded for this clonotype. The CDR3 loop reads CASSPLQSSGNTIYF. In nucleotides, the CDR3 is TGCGCCAGCAGCCCCCTCCAGTCCTCTGGAAACACCATATATTTT. The chain combines TRBV4-1 with TRBJ1-3; D remains unclear. This CDR3 has 15 amino acids. Trimming took off 4 bases at V and 0 bases at J, with 10 bases between the two ends. The germline V gene has CDR1 MGHRA and CDR2 YSYEKL.

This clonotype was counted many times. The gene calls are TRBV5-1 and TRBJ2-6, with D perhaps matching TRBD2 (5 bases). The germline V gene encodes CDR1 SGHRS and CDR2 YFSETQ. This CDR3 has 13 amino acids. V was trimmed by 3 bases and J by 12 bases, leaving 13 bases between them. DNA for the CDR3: TGCGCCAGCAGCTCGTCCTTTGGGAGCGTCCTGACTTTC. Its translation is CASSSSFGSVLTF.

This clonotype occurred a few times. The CDR3 loop is CAISESGARGTEAFF. The CDR3 DNA is TGTGCCATCAGTGAGTCAGGGGCAAGGGGCACTGAAGCTTTCTTT. The chain employs TRBV10-3 and TRBJ1-1; tentative D call: TRBD1 (5 bases). V was clipped by 0 bases and J by 4 bases, with 12 bases between them. Per germline, CDR1 ENHRY and CDR2 SYGVKD. There are 15 residues in the CDR3.

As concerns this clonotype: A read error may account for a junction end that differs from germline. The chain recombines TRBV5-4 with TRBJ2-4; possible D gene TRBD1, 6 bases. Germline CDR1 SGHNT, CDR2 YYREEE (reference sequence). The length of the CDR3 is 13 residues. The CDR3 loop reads CDSSPDHGQPQYF. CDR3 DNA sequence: TGTGACAGCAGCCCTGATCACGGACAGCCTCAGTACTTC.

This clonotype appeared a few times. The CDR3 bases are TGTGCCAGCAGCCGCCCGGGACAGTACTCTGGAAACACCATATATTTT. It translates to CASSRPGQYSGNTIYF. The chain employs TRBV6-2 or TRBV6-3 and TRBJ1-3; 7 nucleotides line up with TRBD1. The trim removed 6 bases at V and 0 bases at J, leaving 8 bases unmatched. The germline V gene has CDR1 MNHEY and CDR2 SVGEGT. The CDR3 covers 16 residues.

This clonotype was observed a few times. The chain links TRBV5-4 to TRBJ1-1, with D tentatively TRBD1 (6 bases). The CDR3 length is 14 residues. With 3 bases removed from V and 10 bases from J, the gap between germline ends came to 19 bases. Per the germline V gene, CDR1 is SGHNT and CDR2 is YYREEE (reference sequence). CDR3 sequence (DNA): TGTGCCAGCAGCTCACCCCAGGGGAAGTTGGCAGCTTTCTTT. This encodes CASSSPQGKLAAFF.

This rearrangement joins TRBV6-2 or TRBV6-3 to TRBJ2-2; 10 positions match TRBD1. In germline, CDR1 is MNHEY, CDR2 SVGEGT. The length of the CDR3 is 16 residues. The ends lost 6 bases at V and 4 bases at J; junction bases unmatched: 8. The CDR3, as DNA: TGTGCCAGCAGACCCGGGACAGGGGCCTCCACCGGGGAGCTGTTTTTT. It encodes CASRPGTGASTGELFF.

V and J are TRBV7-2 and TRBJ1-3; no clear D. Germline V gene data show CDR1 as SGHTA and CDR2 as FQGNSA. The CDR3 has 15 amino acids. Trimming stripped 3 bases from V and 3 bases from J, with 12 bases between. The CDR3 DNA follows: TGTGCCAGCAGCTTTTTGGGGTTGGGTGGAAACACCATATATTTT. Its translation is CASSFLGLGGNTIYF.

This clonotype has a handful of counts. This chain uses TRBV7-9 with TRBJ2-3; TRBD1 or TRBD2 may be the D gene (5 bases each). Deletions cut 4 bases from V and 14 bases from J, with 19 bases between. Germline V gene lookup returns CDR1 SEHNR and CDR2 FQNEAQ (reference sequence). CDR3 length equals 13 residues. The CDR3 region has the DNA TGTGCCAGCAGCTCCGGGGCAGAGTTTTTGCCGTATTTT. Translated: CASSSGAEFLPYF.